These 27 T cell receptor beta chains originate from one sample sequenced in a study of T cells in Graves' hyperthyroidism and ophthalmopathy. Researchers took RNA transcripts and amplified the TCR beta CDR3 regions from them. TCR CDR3 regions were first amplified by RT-PCR with HTBI primers. TCRdb processed the multiplex PCR reads anew with MiXCR; each CDR3 protein has one entry. The sample has under 350,000 distinct CDR3 sequences, 15% to 20% seen once. The sample comprised blood. These receptors were taken from a woman aged 55-70 years with Graves' ophthalmopathy.

Concerning this clonotype: A read error may explain this, as a much larger clone is one base away. V and J are TRBV6-5 and TRBJ1-1; D is unclear. Per the germline V gene, CDR1 is MNHEY and CDR2 is SVGAGI. This CDR3 is built from 14 residues. For the CDR3, the DNA is TGTGCCAGCAGTTACAGGAAACGGAACGCTGAAGCTTTCTTT. Residues: CASSYRKRNAEAFF.

This clonotype was detected ten times or more. This chain joins TRBV6-2 or TRBV6-3 and TRBJ1-1; D gene uncertain. V lost 8 bases and J 1 base, leaving 20 bases between the germline ends. Germline V gene data show CDR1 as MNHEY and CDR2 as SVGEGT. The CDR3 extends over 16 amino acids. CDR3 in amino acids: CASGRAAVGPNTEAFF. CDR3 DNA sequence: TGTGCCAGCGGCCGAGCGGCGGTGGGTCCGAACACTGAAGCTTTCTTT.

This clonotype was picked up a small number of times. This chain joins TRBV3-1 and TRBJ1-2; possibly TRBD1 for D (5 bases). The ends were cut back, 1 base at V and 0 bases at J, with 9 bases in the middle. Germline CDR1 is LGHDT and CDR2 is YNNKEL (reference sequence). This CDR3 region has 15 residues. The CDR3 protein is CASSQGPGPNYGYTF. The CDR3, as DNA: TGTGCCAGCAGCCAAGGCCCGGGACCTAACTATGGCTACACCTTC.

This clonotype was observed a few times. The CDR3 here is CASSSFHLGGQKREQFF. The DNA for the CDR3 is TGTGCCAGCAGCTCATTCCACCTCGGGGGCCAAAAGAGGGAGCAGTTCTTC. The chain employs TRBV7-3 and TRBJ2-1; D is possibly TRBD1 or TRBD2 (6 bases each). Trimming left V 4 bases short and J 10 bases short, with 26 bases between. Per the germline V gene, CDR1 is SGHTA and CDR2 is FQGTGA. The CDR3 consists of 17 residues.

This clonotype was seen a few times. The J gene is TRBJ2-2, the V gene TRBV5-8; 7 bases align to TRBD1. V lost 2 bases, J lost 6 bases, and 13 bases stayed unmatched. CDR1 is SGHTS, CDR2 YDEGEE, per germline. The CDR3 contains 17 residues. This chain's CDR3 is CASSFPTGAKWAGELFF. The CDR3 bases are TGTGCCAGCAGCTTCCCTACAGGGGCGAAGTGGGCCGGGGAGCTGTTTTTT.

This clonotype appeared many times. V and J are TRBV12-3 or TRBV12-4 and TRBJ2-7; TRBD1 matches at 7 bases. The CDR3 is made up of 15 amino acids. The V gene end was trimmed by 3 bases and the J gene end by 0 bases; junction bases not matched to a gene: 5. As DNA, the CDR3 is TGTGCCAGCAGTTTTCCCCGGGACAGCTCCTACGAGCAGTACTTC. Its translation: CASSFPRDSSYEQYF.

This clonotype has at least ten counts. This sequence joins TRBV5-1 and TRBJ1-3; D ambiguous. Germline-derived CDR1 and CDR2 are SGHRS and YFSETQ. There are 14 residues in the CDR3. V was trimmed by 0 bases and J by 4 bases, leaving 8 bases between them. The CDR3 protein is CASSLDSAGNTIYF. The CDR3 region has the DNA TGCGCCAGCAGCTTGGACAGTGCAGGAAACACCATATATTTT.

Only one count was recorded for this clonotype. The rearrangement joins TRBV7-9 to TRBJ2-2; 7 nucleotides agree with TRBD1. V dropped 5 bases and J dropped 4; count of bases not matched to a gene: 10. This CDR3 region has 16 residues. Germline CDR1 and CDR2: SEHNR and FQNEAQ (reference sequence). The CDR3 loop is CASSLDRALLTGELFF. In DNA form, the CDR3 reads TGTGCCAGCAGCCTCGACAGGGCGCTACTCACCGGGGAGCTGTTTTTT.

This sequence joins TRBV7-2 and TRBJ1-2, with 9 positions matching TRBD1. Germline-derived CDR1 and CDR2 are SGHTA and FQGNSA. The CDR3 runs to 16 residues. Germline trimming cut 0 bases from V and 4 bases from J; bases unmatched to any gene: 6. CDR3 DNA sequence: TGTGCCAGCAGCTTAGCGGGACAGGGTGCTCTCTATGGCTACACCTTC. The encoded protein is CASSLAGQGALYGYTF.

This clonotype was recorded a few times. DNA of the CDR3: TGTGCCAGTAGTATAGGCGGCAGAAACACAGATACGCAGTATTTT. Translation gives CASSIGGRNTDTQYF. V and J are TRBV19 and TRBJ2-3; D gene uncertain. The CDR3 has 15 amino acids. Germline V gene lookup returns CDR1 LNHDA and CDR2 SQIVND (reference sequence). V lost 1 base to trimming and J lost 2 bases, with 10 bases between them.

This chain connects TRBV7-9 to TRBJ2-2, with 10 positions matching TRBD1. Germline V gene data show CDR1 as SEHNR and CDR2 as FQNEAQ (reference sequence). This CDR3 spans 16 amino acids. The V segment lost 4 bases and the J segment 3 bases; nucleotides outside the gene matches: 5. The CDR3 DNA reads as TGTGCCAGCAGCTATTCCGGGACAGGGGACACCGGGGAGCTGTTTTTT. Amino acid sequence: CASSYSGTGDTGELFF.

This clonotype occurred a few times. The chain combines TRBV4-3 with TRBJ2-3; the match to TRBD2 covers 7 bases. The ends lost 1 base at V and 1 base at J; junction bases unmatched: 11. The CDR3 loop spans 18 amino acids. CDR1 is LGHNA and CDR2 is YSLEER in the germline V gene. The CDR3 bases are TGCGCCAGCAGCCAAGCCCCTTGGCCTAGCGGCGGCACAGATACGCAGTATTTT. This translates into CASSQAPWPSGGTDTQYF.

This clonotype was seen a few times. The chain has TRBV7-9 and TRBJ1-1; D uncertain. The V gene lost 0 bases and the J gene lost 1 base, with 6 bases spanning the gap. Germline CDR1 reads SEHNR; CDR2 reads FQNEAQ (reference sequence). CDR3 length equals 14 residues. In DNA form, the CDR3 reads TGTGCCAGCAGCTTAGCGAACAGGAACACTGAAGCTTTCTTT. Its translation is CASSLANRNTEAFF. Variable domain in full (rest from reference TRBV7-9 and TRBJ1-1): DTGVSQNPRHKITKRGQNVTFRCDPISEHNRLYWYRQTLGQGPEFLTYFQNEAQLEKSRLLSDRFSAERPKGSFSTLEIQRTEQGDSAMYLCASSLANRNTEAFFGQGTRLTVV.

The V and J genes are TRBV29-1 and TRBJ2-2; 8 nucleotides line up with TRBD1. The V gene's germline CDR1 is SQVTM and CDR2 ANQGSEA. The CDR3 is 17 residues long. The trim removed 4 bases at V and 6 bases at J, leaving 16 bases unmatched. The CDR3 reads CSVASQRTGLLAGELFF. CDR3 in DNA: TGCAGCGTTGCAAGCCAACGGACAGGGTTGTTGGCCGGGGAGCTGTTTTTT.

This clonotype has ten or more counts. This chain joins TRBV6-1 and TRBJ2-1; TRBD2 matches 9 bases. The CDR3 sequence is 16 residues long. The V gene's germline CDR1 is MNHNS and CDR2 SASEGT. With 6 bases clipped from V and 8 bases from J, the junction kept 14 bases outside the gene matches. The CDR3 is CASRQHLAGGADEQFF. The CDR3 bases are TGTGCCAGCAGGCAGCACCTGGCGGGAGGGGCTGATGAGCAGTTCTTC.

V gene TRBV5-1 combines with J gene TRBJ1-3; D gene unclear. Germline V CDR1 and CDR2: SGHRS, YFSETQ. Trimming cost V 4 bases and J 3 bases, with 23 bases left between them. The CDR3 is 18 residues long. CDR3 sequence reads: CASSADPDLSALGNTIYF. CDR3 in DNA: TGCGCCAGCAGCGCTGACCCGGACCTCAGCGCCCTTGGAAACACCATATATTTT. Drawing the rest from reference TRBV5-1 and TRBJ1-3, the complete variable domain is KAGVTQTPRYLIKTRGQQVTLSCSPISGHRSVSWYQQTPGQGLQFLFEYFSETQRNKGNFPGRFSGRQFSNSRSEMNVSTLELGDSALYLCASSADPDLSALGNTIYFGEGSWLTVV.

This clonotype was counted many times. This sequence joins TRBV20-1 and TRBJ2-5, with 7 bases matching TRBD2. Trimming at V came to 0 bases and at J to 0 bases, leaving 10 bases not matched to a gene. CDR3 length equals 17 residues. Germline CDR1 reads DFQATT; CDR2 reads SNEGSKA (reference sequence). In nucleotides, the CDR3 is TGCAGTGCTAGAGATCAAGCTCTACTAGCGCACCAAGAGACCCAGTACTTC. Translated, it gives CSARDQALLAHQETQYF.

Ten or more counts support this clonotype. This chain links TRBV11-2 with TRBJ1-1; no clear D gene. This CDR3 region has 16 residues. The V gene's germline CDR1 is SGHAT and CDR2 FQNNGV. The ends were cut back, 0 bases at V and 5 bases at J, with 16 bases in the middle. In nucleotides, the CDR3 is TGTGCCAGCAGCTTAGATCTGGGCCCGAAGGGTACTGAAGCTTTCTTT. Amino acid sequence: CASSLDLGPKGTEAFF.

This clonotype was recorded at least ten times. The V and J genes are TRBV9 and TRBJ2-1; 8 nucleotides agree with TRBD2. The CDR3 spans 14 residues. The germline CDR1 and CDR2 sequences are SGDLS and YYNGEE. J gave up 8 bases and V 2 bases, and 6 bases lay outside the gene matches. This chain's CDR3 is CASSVRLARDEQFF. DNA of the CDR3: TGTGCCAGCAGCGTCCGACTAGCGAGGGATGAGCAGTTCTTC. Full variable domain (remainder filled in from reference TRBV9 and TRBJ2-1): DSGVTQTPKHLITATGQRVTLRCSPRSGDLSVYWYQQSLDQGLQFLIQYYNGEERAKGNILERFSAQQFPDLHSELNLSSLELGDSALYFCASSVRLARDEQFFGPGTRLTVL.

This clonotype was detected many times. The chain joins TRBV5-1 to TRBJ1-1; TRBD1 agrees at 7 bases. The CDR3 covers 15 residues. Germline V CDR1 and CDR2: SGHRS, YFSETQ. Losses at the gene ends were 4 bases for V and 4 bases for J; bases not matched to a gene: 10. In nucleotides, the CDR3 is TGCGCCAGCAGCCGCGAAGGGGGCAGAGGCACTGAAGCTTTCTTT. This translates into CASSREGGRGTEAFF.

This clonotype was seen only a few times. The genes are TRBV6-1 and TRBJ1-1, with no clear D. Germline V gene sequence: CDR1 MNHNS, CDR2 SASEGT. V lost 5 bases and J lost 11, with 15 bases in between. This CDR3 region has 12 residues. For the CDR3, the DNA is TGTGCCAGCAGTCCCAAGAGTGGTATGGCTTTCTTT. This encodes CASSPKSGMAFF.

This clonotype was seen repeatedly, ten times or more. The chain recombines TRBV5-1 with TRBJ1-2; 7 nucleotides align to TRBD1. Unmatched junction bases numbered 1, after V lost 0 bases and J lost 2 bases. The CDR3 sequence is 14 residues long. Germline lookup yields CDR1 SGHRS and CDR2 YFSETQ. The chain's CDR3 is CASSLDRGNYGYTF. CDR3 sequence (DNA): TGCGCCAGCAGCTTGGACAGGGGAAACTATGGCTACACCTTC.

This clonotype has ten or more counts. The chain has TRBV20-1 and TRBJ2-3; possibly TRBD1 for D (6 bases). With 6 bases removed from V and 0 bases from J, the gap between germline ends came to 16 bases. The CDR3 is 15 amino acids. Germline CDR1 and CDR2: DFQATT and SNEGSKA (reference sequence). The CDR3 nucleotides read TGCAGTGCCGCAACAGGGCTTGGGAGCACAGATACGCAGTATTTT. Encoded protein: CSAATGLGSTDTQYF.

This clonotype has at least ten counts. The chain is built from TRBV7-8 and TRBJ2-7, with TRBD1 matching over 7 bases. There are 15 residues in the CDR3. CDR1 is SGHVS and CDR2 is FQNEAQ in the germline V gene. V shed 6 bases and J 5 bases; nucleotides not matched to a gene: 13. The CDR3 DNA reads as TGTGCCAGCAGTTTCCTCCGGGACAGTCCCCACGAGCAGTACTTC. Amino acid sequence: CASSFLRDSPHEQYF. Full variable domain (rest looked up from reference TRBV7-8 and TRBJ2-7): GAGVSQSPRYKVAKRGQDVALRCDPISGHVSLFWYQQALGQGPEFLTYFQNEAQLDKSGLPSDRFFAERPEGSVSTLKIQRTQQEDSAVYLCASSFLRDSPHEQYFGPGTRLTVT.

The rearrangement joins TRBV9 to TRBJ1-1; D unclear. CDR1 SGDLS and CDR2 YYNGEE come from the germline V gene. The CDR3 covers 16 residues. Trimming stripped 4 bases from V and 1 base from J, with 17 bases between. The DNA of the CDR3 is TGTGCCAGCAGCCGAGCGGAGGGTAGAGGGAACACTGAAGCTTTCTTT. This encodes CASSRAEGRGNTEAFF.

This clonotype was counted ten times or more. The gene calls are TRBV28 and TRBJ2-5; unclear D gene. Trimming removed 4 bases at V and 4 bases at J, with 7 bases between. Per the germline V gene, CDR1 is MDHEN and CDR2 is SYDVKM. The CDR3 loop spans 12 amino acids. The CDR3 coding sequence is TGTGCCAGCAGTTCCCCCTTAGAGACCCAGTACTTC. Protein sequence: CASSSPLETQYF.

This clonotype was recorded many times. This rearrangement joins TRBV6-1 to TRBJ1-3; no definite D call. The V gene lost 7 bases and the J gene lost 2 bases, with 6 bases spanning the gap. Germline CDR1 reads MNHNS; CDR2 reads SASEGT. CDR3 size: 12 residues. CDR3 in DNA: TGTGCCAGCATCAGCACTGGAAACACCATATATTTT. Amino acids: CASISTGNTIYF.